Each of the 15 T cell receptor beta chains below was sequenced from the same sample in a study of blood T cell repertoires in COVID-19 (dated by TCRdb to the early 2020s). The library was prepared using the immunoSEQ multiplex PCR assay. TCRdb retrieved this table from immuneACCESS and kept in-frame rearrangements only. Not all clones are present; in checked studies, unresolved V genes account for under half, and no reason is known for the remainder. This sample is represented by around 360,000 clones; over 75% of them were singletons. Of the sample, under 11% is held by the ten largest clones. Sequenced: peripheral blood. The source is a woman under 40 with COVID-19, enrolled during active disease.

V gene TRBV30 combines with J gene TRBJ1-2, with 8 bases fitting TRBD1. The length of the CDR3 is 14 residues. Germline V gene sequence: CDR1 GTSNPN, CDR2 SVGIG (reference sequence). J lost 2 bases, V lost 3 bases, and 5 bases had no gene match. The CDR3 protein is CAWRGTGNNYGYTF. As DNA, the CDR3 is TGTGCCTGGAGGGGGACAGGAAACAACTATGGCTACACCTTC.

The rearrangement links TRBV6-6 to TRBJ2-5; no definite D call. Trimming shortened V by 3 bases and J by 5 bases, and 10 bases separated the two germline ends. The V gene's germline CDR1 is MNHNY and CDR2 SVGAGI (reference sequence). The CDR3 runs 13 residues. Here the CDR3 DNA reads TGTGCCAGCAGTTATCGAATCCGGGAGACCCAGTACTTC. This codes for CASSYRIRETQYF.

The rearrangement joins TRBV23-1 to TRBJ2-7; D call uncertain. TRBV23-1 is an ORF; its function is uncertain. The CDR3 covers 13 residues. V was shortened by 4 bases and J by 0 bases, with 7 bases between the two germline ends. CDR3 sequence reads: CASSLWPSYEQYF. The CDR3 DNA reads as TGCGCCAGCAGTCTCTGGCCCTCCTACGAGCAGTACTTC.

This clone occurred once. The J gene is TRBJ2-3, the V gene TRBV24-1, with 10 bases fitting TRBD2. CDR1 is KGHDR, CDR2 SFDVKD, per germline. This CDR3 has 18 residues. Trimming at V came to 5 bases and at J to 3 bases, leaving 13 bases not matched to a gene. CDR3 coding DNA: TGTGCCACCAGTGTCCCTAGAACCCTAGCGGGAGCAACAGATACGCAGTATTTT. Amino acids: CATSVPRTLAGATDTQYF.

This clone was observed many times. The chain carries TRBV5-1 and TRBJ2-7; 7 nucleotides align to TRBD2. The CDR3 totals 15 residues. From germline, CDR1 is SGHRS and CDR2 YFSETQ. With 2 bases clipped from V and 0 bases from J, the junction kept 5 bases outside the gene matches. The CDR3 region has the DNA TGCGCCAGCAGCTTTTCTAGCGGCCTCTCCTACGAGCAGTACTTC. Its translation: CASSFSSGLSYEQYF.

J is TRBJ1-1 and V is TRBV29-1; TRBD1 aligns across 11 bases. The J segment lost 6 bases and the V segment lost 7 bases, leaving 4 bases of the junction unmatched. The germline V gene encodes CDR1 SQVTM and CDR2 ANQGSEA. The CDR3 runs 12 residues. The CDR3 region has the DNA TGCAGCGCCGGACAGGGGGCGTCTGAAGCTTTCTTT. This gives the protein CSAGQGASEAFF.

The chain has TRBV18 and TRBJ2-5, with 12 bases fitting TRBD2. Germline values: CDR1 KGHSH, CDR2 LQKENI. Trimming took 2 bases from V and 2 from J; bases not matched to a gene: 6. This CDR3 contains 17 residues. CDR3 DNA: TGTGCCAGCTCACCAGGGACTAGCGGGTCAGGTCAAGAGACCCAGTACTTC. Protein product: CASSPGTSGSGQETQYF. The entire variable domain, with the rest obtained from reference TRBV18 and TRBJ2-5, is as follows: NAGVMQNPRHLVRRRGQEARLRCSPMKGHSHVYWYRQLPEEGLKFMVYLQKENIIDESGMPKERFSAEFPKEGPSILRIQQVVRGDSAAYFCASSPGTSGSGQETQYFGPGTRLLVL.

This clone was detected only once. The gene calls are TRBV12-5 and TRBJ2-1, with 8 bases lining up with TRBD1. Germline values: CDR1 LGHNT, CDR2 FRNRAP. CDR3 length: 12 amino acids. With V trimmed by 6 bases and J by 10 bases, 5 bases remained unmatched. The CDR3 protein is CASGAGTGEQFF. DNA of the CDR3: TGTGCTAGTGGGGCAGGGACAGGCGAGCAGTTCTTC.

This chain joins TRBV7-8 and TRBJ1-1; perhaps TRBD1 as D (6 bases). With 5 bases removed from V and 2 bases from J, the gap between germline ends came to 12 bases. This CDR3 spans 14 amino acids. The germline V gene encodes CDR1 SGHVS and CDR2 FQNEAQ. CDR3: CASSVGHQNTEAFF. The CDR3, as DNA: TGTGCCAGCAGCGTGGGACACCAAAACACTGAAGCTTTCTTT.

The CDR3 region is CASSQVEGTEAFF. In DNA form, the CDR3 reads TGTGCCAGCTCACAGGTGGAGGGCACTGAAGCTTTCTTT. The rearrangement uses TRBV18 and TRBJ1-1; D not resolved. The V end was cut by 4 bases, the J end by 4 bases, with 10 bases between. This CDR3 comprises 13 residues. Per germline, CDR1 KGHSH and CDR2 LQKENI.

The chain uses TRBV6-5 and TRBJ2-7; 10 nucleotides agree with TRBD2. CDR1 and CDR2 from the germline V gene are MNHEY and SVGAGI. This CDR3 has 14 residues. Trimming removed 4 bases from V and 4 bases from J; junction bases left unmatched: 4. The chain's CDR3 is CASSSASGSYEQYF. CDR3 bases: TGTGCCAGCAGTTCCGCTAGCGGGAGTTACGAGCAGTACTTC.

The CDR3: CASSRDSISYNEQFF. The CDR3 DNA sequence: TGTGCCAGCTCGAGGGACTCCATCTCCTACAATGAGCAGTTCTTC. The chain has TRBV28 and TRBJ2-1; the D gene is possibly TRBD2 (6 bases). V was cut by 8 bases and J by 0 bases, with 14 bases left in between. CDR1 is MDHEN, CDR2 SYDVKM, per germline. The CDR3 is 15 amino acids.

The CDR3: CASSQDVASGRSYEQYF. DNA of the CDR3: TGCGCCAGCAGCCAAGATGTGGCTAGCGGCAGATCCTACGAGCAGTACTTC. J is TRBJ2-7 and V is TRBV4-3, with TRBD2 identical over 7 bases. V shed 0 bases, J shed 1 base, and the junction held 9 bases outside the gene matches. The germline V gene encodes CDR1 LGHNA and CDR2 YSLEER. This CDR3 spans 17 amino acids.

This clone was counted once. J is TRBJ2-5 and V is TRBV30; D possibly corresponds to TRBD1 (6 bases). This CDR3 spans 14 amino acids. V shed 3 bases and J shed 2 bases, with 13 bases lying between them. The germline V gene has CDR1 GTSNPN and CDR2 SVGIG (reference sequence). CDR3 residues: CAWSGTQKQETQYF. The CDR3 DNA reads as TGTGCCTGGAGCGGGACACAGAAACAAGAGACCCAGTACTTC.

The rearrangement links TRBV4-1 to TRBJ2-3; a possible D gene is TRBD2 (5 bases). CDR1 MGHRA and CDR2 YSYEKL come from the germline V gene. Deletions cut 0 bases from V and 7 bases from J, with 20 bases between. This CDR3 spans 17 amino acids. The DNA of the CDR3 is TGCGCCAGCAGCCAAGATCAGGAGGAGAGTCTGGTCCATACGCAGTATTTT. Translated: CASSQDQEESLVHTQYF.